The clone carrying this T cell receptor (beta chain) was seen just once. What it recognizes is unknown. The source of the sample is a study of CD8 T cells in Susac syndrome. Whole-study context: Intravenous immunoglobulin alone or corticosteroids were being given to patients with Susac syndrome at blood draw, unless they were therapy-naive.

The RNA input was roughly 0.45 to 1 ug, and it was reverse transcribed with random hexamers. Using its own MiXCR run on the immunoSEQ multiplex PCR reads, TCRdb lists one record per CDR3 protein. The profile shows 150,000 to 200,000 distinct CDR3 sequences, roughly 94% of them singletons. Whole-study findings and limits: There was no clonal expansion in the CD4+ T cell repertoires of Susac syndrome.

This CDR3 region has 16 residues. The germline V and J ends were trimmed by 0 bases and 3 bases, with 11 bases remaining between them. Germline-derived CDR1 and CDR2 are KGHDR and SFDVKD. The chain recombines TRBV24-1 with TRBJ2-1; perhaps TRBD2 as D (5 bases). The sequenced sample consisted of CD4+ T cells from PBMCs. This TCR was sampled from a human donor with Susac syndrome. The CDR3: CATSDLRASSYNEQFF. The CDR3 nucleotides read TGTGCCACCAGTGATTTGCGGGCTAGCAGCTACAATGAGCAGTTCTTC.